This T cell receptor (beta chain) was recorded in a study of Graves' ophthalmopathy and Graves' hyperthyroidism. This clonotype has more than one count but fewer than ten. Per the germline V gene, CDR1 is SGHNT and CDR2 is YYREEE (reference sequence). V was clipped by 4 bases and J by 0 bases, with 10 bases between them. CDR3 length: 14 amino acids. As the template, RNA transcripts were used to amplify TCR beta CDR3 regions. The first-round RT-PCR employed HTBI primers together with the Qiagen OneStep RT-PCR kit. A multiplex PCR was then performed as the second round. TCRdb re-derived calls from the multiplex PCR reads in MiXCR, one entry per CDR3 protein. The data hold over a million distinct CDR3 sequences, with less than 45% observed a single time. Physicians reached a diagnosis by relying on clinical symptoms, serum thyroxine, TRAb, thyroid ultrasound and orbital computed tomography.

The sequence was obtained from an adult man with Graves' hyperthyroidism. The sequenced material came from peripheral blood or thyroid tissue (not recorded which). V and J are TRBV5-4 and TRBJ2-5, with D possibly TRBD2 on 5 matching bases. CDR3 amino acids: CASSEEGYQETQYF. Written as DNA, the CDR3 is TGTGCCAGCAGCGAAGAGGGATACCAAGAGACCCAGTACTTC.